A selection of T cell receptor beta chains follows, all from one sample in a study of blood T cell repertoires in COVID-19. Method: immunoSEQ multiplex PCR; TCRdb's copy keeps in-frame clones and lacks some. The profile shows hundreds of thousands of clones, approximately 84% of them singletons. The sequencing sample was made of peripheral blood. The receptors were gathered from a man between 45 and 60 years old with acute or convalescent COVID-19. Both conserved end residues are part of each CDR3. The D gene is left open where the match is weak. For some rows the clone size is stated as once, few or many, or as a class when expanded; others skip it.

cdr3_length	v_call	j_call	clone_size	d_call	cdr3_aa	cdr3_nt
14	TRBV15	TRBJ1-1	once	TRBD1	CATSKQGTYPAAFF	TGTGCCACCAGCAAACAGGGGACTTACCCCGCGGCTTTCTTT
14	TRBV7-3	TRBJ1-1	NA	NA	CASSVSGANTEAFF	TGTGCCAGCAGCGTCAGCGGGGCGAACACTGAAGCTTTCTTT
20	TRBV18	TRBJ1-6	NA	TRBD1	CASSPHGAVGPTGTNSPLHF	TGTGCCAGCTCACCACATGGGGCGGTAGGGCCGACAGGGACCAATTCACCCCTCCACTTT
14	TRBV11-2	TRBJ2-7	NA	NA	CASSLRVSSYEQYF	TGTGCCAGCAGCTTACGTGTGTCCTCCTACGAGCAGTACTTC
13	TRBV6-5	TRBJ1-1	NA	NA	CASSFSGKTEAFF	TGTGCCAGCAGTTTTTCAGGGAAGACTGAAGCTTTCTTT
15	TRBV6-4	TRBJ1-1	NA	NA	CASSDALRLNTEAFF	TGTGCCAGCAGTGACGCCTTGAGGCTGAACACTGAAGCTTTCTTT
15	TRBV7-2	TRBJ1-1	NA	NA	CASSLVTGRNTEAFF	TGTGCCAGCAGCTTAGTCACAGGTAGAAACACTGAAGCTTTCTTT
13	TRBV19	TRBJ1-2	NA	NA	CASSTLRVYGYTF	TGTGCCAGTAGTACGCTGAGGGTCTATGGCTACACCTTC
14	TRBV28	TRBJ1-1	NA	NA	CASRAGRLNTEAFF	TGTGCCAGCAGGGCGGGACGATTGAACACTGAAGCTTTCTTT
13	TRBV12-3/TRBV12-4	TRBJ2-5	once	NA	CASSPQLQETQYF	TGTGCCAGCAGTCCGCAACTCCAAGAGACCCAGTACTTC
16	TRBV5-1	TRBJ1-1	NA	TRBD1	CASRGQGATLNTEAFF	TGCGCCAGCAGAGGACAGGGGGCTACTCTGAACACTGAAGCTTTCTTT
16	TRBV30	TRBJ2-3	NA	NA	CAWSVPNSGGTDTQYF	TGTGCCTGGAGTGTACCCAATAGCGGAGGCACAGATACGCAGTATTTT
14	TRBV6-1	TRBJ1-2	NA	TRBD1	CASSESTAGGGYTF	TGTGCCAGCAGTGAATCGACGGCAGGGGGTGGCTACACCTTC
15	TRBV2	TRBJ2-1	NA	TRBD2	CASREKRGSYNEQFF	TGTGCCAGCAGGGAAAAGCGGGGTTCCTACAATGAGCAGTTCTTC
13	TRBV5-6	TRBJ1-3	NA	NA	CASTTGTGNTIYF	TGTGCCAGCACCACAGGGACTGGAAACACCATATATTTT
14	TRBV5-1	TRBJ1-1	once	TRBD1	CASSRDREDTEAFF	TGCGCCAGCAGCCGGGACAGGGAAGACACTGAAGCTTTCTTT
15	TRBV3-1/TRBV3-2	TRBJ2-1	NA	NA	CASSQSGGRGNEQFF	TGTGCCAGCAGCCAATCGGGGGGCCGGGGGAATGAGCAGTTCTTC
15	TRBV7-8	TRBJ1-1	NA	NA	CASSLLGLGNTEAFF	TGTGCCAGCAGCTTATTGGGACTTGGGAACACTGAAGCTTTCTTT
14	TRBV6-5	TRBJ1-6	NA	NA	CASRRTAGTSPLHF	TGTGCCAGCAGAAGGACAGCCGGGACTTCACCCCTCCACTTT
12	TRBV6-2/TRBV6-3	TRBJ1-2	NA	NA	CASSRDSRGYTF	TGTGCCAGCAGCCGGGACTCTAGGGGCTACACCTTC
14	TRBV18	TRBJ1-1	NA	TRBD1	CASSSDRGNTEAFF	TGTGCCAGCTCATCCGACAGGGGGAACACTGAAGCTTTCTTT
16	TRBV4-1	TRBJ2-7	once	TRBD1	CASSQVGTGKSNEQYF	TGCGCCAGCAGCCAAGTCGGGACAGGGAAAAGTAACGAGCAGTACTTC
14	TRBV5-1	TRBJ1-1	once	TRBD1	CASSAGQYNTEAFF	TGCGCCAGCAGCGCGGGACAGTATAACACTGAAGCTTTCTTT
13	TRBV11-2	TRBJ1-2	NA	NA	CASSLEGRLDYTF	TGTGCCAGCAGCTTAGAGGGCAGGTTGGACTACACCTTC
13	TRBV19	TRBJ1-2	NA	NA	CASSIDSNYGYTF	TGTGCCAGTAGCATCGACAGTAACTATGGCTACACCTTC
17	TRBV9	TRBJ2-1	few	TRBD2	CASSGAEGGGGHNEQFF	TGTGCCAGCAGCGGAGCTGAGGGCGGGGGGGGACACAATGAGCAGTTCTTC
15	TRBV19	TRBJ1-2	NA	NA	CASSMFHTSNYGYTF	TGTGCCAGTAGTATGTTTCATACTTCAAACTATGGCTACACCTTC